The present TCR beta chain was sequenced within a study of shared clonotypes between healthy human individuals. Broader study findings: The small donor group covered limited genetic and exposure diversity. Relative to clonotypes present in all four donors, those not shared had lower generation probabilities.

Per germline, CDR1 GTSNPN and CDR2 SVGIG (reference sequence). V trimming: 4 bases; J trimming: 3 bases; junction bases outside the gene matches: 4. This CDR3 comprises 13 residues. The method was immunoSEQ multiplex PCR; TCRdb's version includes in-frame clones alone and lacks a portion of them. Among 2,100,000 or so clones listed, 90% to 97% were seen once. Each of the donors was a healthy adult who was HIV-negative and had not had a recent acute infection or vaccination. As to this clone: The antigen is unknown.

J is TRBJ2-3 and V is TRBV30; 7 bases line up with TRBD2. The sequence was collected from a man younger than 30 in good health. Sample: naive CD4+ T cells sorted from blood. Subset here: CD45RA+ positively selected. In nucleotides, the CDR3 is TGTGCCTGGACTAGCGGAGCAACAGATACGCAGTATTTT. This translates into CAWTSGATDTQYF.